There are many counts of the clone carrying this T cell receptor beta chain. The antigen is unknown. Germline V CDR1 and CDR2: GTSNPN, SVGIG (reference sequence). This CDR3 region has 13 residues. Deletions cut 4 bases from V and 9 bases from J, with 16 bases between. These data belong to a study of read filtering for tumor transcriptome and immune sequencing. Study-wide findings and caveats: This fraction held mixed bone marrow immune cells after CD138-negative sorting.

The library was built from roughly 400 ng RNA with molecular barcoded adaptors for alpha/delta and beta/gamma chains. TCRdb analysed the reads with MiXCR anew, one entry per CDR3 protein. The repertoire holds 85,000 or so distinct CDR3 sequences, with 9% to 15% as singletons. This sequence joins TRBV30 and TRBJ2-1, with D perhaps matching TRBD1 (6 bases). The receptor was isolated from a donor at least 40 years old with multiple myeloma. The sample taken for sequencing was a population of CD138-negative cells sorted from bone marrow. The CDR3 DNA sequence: TGTGCCTGGAAGGGACACCCAGAAGGTGAGCAGTTCTTC. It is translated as CAWKGHPEGEQFF. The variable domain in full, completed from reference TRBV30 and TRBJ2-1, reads SQTIHQWPATLVQPVGSPLSLECTVEGTSNPNLYWYRQAAGRGLQLLFYSVGIGQISSEVPQNLSASRPQDRQFILSSKKLLLSDSGFYLCAWKGHPEGEQFFGPGTRLTVL.